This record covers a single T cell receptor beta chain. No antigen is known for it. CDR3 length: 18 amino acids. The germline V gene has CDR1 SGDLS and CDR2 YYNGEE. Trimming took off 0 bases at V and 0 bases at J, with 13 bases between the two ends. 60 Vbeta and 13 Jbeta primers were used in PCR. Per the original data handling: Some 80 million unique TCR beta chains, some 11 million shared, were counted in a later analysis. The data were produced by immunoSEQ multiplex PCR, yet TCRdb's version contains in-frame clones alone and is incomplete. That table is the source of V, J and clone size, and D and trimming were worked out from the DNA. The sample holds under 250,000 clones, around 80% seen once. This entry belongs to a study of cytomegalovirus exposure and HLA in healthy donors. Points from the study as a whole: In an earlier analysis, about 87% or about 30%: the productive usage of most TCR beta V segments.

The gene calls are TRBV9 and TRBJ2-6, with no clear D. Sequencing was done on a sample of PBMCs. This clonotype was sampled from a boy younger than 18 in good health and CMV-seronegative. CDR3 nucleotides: TGTGCCAGCAGCGTAGGGTGGCGGTGGAGCTCTGGGGCCAACGTCCTGACTTTC. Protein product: CASSVGWRWSSGANVLTF.